Included here is one T cell receptor (beta chain) sequence, with context. Its specificity is unknown. The germline gives CDR1 SGHTA, CDR2 FQGTGA. The CDR3 is 18 residues long. V trimming: 0 bases; J trimming: 0 bases; junction bases outside the gene matches: 7. In the PCR, 60 Vbeta and 13 Jbeta primers were used. TCRdb's table, derived via immunoSEQ multiplex PCR, lists solely in-frame clones and lacks some. The repertoire holds about 160,000 clones, with around 80% as singletons. This sample is drawn from a study of cytomegalovirus exposure and HLA in healthy donors. Study-level findings and limits: For most subjects, TCR beta sequences were reported to predict HLA-A and HLA-B alleles with accuracy. It emerged from a later analysis that several of the most significant clusters appeared to be linked to common viral pathogens. Upon later analysis, HLA-associated TCR beta chains proved more clonally expanded than other, equally common chains. Rates of TCR association differed by HLA locus in a later analysis, with DRB1 highest and HLA-C lowest.

The sequenced material came from PBMCs. The TCR comes from a male donor in good health and CMV-seronegative. The chain links TRBV7-3 to TRBJ2-3; 9 bases line up with TRBD2. The CDR3 loop is CASSLTGTSISSTDTQYF. In nucleotides, the CDR3 is TGTGCCAGCAGCTTAACAGGGACTAGCATCTCTAGCACAGATACGCAGTATTTT.